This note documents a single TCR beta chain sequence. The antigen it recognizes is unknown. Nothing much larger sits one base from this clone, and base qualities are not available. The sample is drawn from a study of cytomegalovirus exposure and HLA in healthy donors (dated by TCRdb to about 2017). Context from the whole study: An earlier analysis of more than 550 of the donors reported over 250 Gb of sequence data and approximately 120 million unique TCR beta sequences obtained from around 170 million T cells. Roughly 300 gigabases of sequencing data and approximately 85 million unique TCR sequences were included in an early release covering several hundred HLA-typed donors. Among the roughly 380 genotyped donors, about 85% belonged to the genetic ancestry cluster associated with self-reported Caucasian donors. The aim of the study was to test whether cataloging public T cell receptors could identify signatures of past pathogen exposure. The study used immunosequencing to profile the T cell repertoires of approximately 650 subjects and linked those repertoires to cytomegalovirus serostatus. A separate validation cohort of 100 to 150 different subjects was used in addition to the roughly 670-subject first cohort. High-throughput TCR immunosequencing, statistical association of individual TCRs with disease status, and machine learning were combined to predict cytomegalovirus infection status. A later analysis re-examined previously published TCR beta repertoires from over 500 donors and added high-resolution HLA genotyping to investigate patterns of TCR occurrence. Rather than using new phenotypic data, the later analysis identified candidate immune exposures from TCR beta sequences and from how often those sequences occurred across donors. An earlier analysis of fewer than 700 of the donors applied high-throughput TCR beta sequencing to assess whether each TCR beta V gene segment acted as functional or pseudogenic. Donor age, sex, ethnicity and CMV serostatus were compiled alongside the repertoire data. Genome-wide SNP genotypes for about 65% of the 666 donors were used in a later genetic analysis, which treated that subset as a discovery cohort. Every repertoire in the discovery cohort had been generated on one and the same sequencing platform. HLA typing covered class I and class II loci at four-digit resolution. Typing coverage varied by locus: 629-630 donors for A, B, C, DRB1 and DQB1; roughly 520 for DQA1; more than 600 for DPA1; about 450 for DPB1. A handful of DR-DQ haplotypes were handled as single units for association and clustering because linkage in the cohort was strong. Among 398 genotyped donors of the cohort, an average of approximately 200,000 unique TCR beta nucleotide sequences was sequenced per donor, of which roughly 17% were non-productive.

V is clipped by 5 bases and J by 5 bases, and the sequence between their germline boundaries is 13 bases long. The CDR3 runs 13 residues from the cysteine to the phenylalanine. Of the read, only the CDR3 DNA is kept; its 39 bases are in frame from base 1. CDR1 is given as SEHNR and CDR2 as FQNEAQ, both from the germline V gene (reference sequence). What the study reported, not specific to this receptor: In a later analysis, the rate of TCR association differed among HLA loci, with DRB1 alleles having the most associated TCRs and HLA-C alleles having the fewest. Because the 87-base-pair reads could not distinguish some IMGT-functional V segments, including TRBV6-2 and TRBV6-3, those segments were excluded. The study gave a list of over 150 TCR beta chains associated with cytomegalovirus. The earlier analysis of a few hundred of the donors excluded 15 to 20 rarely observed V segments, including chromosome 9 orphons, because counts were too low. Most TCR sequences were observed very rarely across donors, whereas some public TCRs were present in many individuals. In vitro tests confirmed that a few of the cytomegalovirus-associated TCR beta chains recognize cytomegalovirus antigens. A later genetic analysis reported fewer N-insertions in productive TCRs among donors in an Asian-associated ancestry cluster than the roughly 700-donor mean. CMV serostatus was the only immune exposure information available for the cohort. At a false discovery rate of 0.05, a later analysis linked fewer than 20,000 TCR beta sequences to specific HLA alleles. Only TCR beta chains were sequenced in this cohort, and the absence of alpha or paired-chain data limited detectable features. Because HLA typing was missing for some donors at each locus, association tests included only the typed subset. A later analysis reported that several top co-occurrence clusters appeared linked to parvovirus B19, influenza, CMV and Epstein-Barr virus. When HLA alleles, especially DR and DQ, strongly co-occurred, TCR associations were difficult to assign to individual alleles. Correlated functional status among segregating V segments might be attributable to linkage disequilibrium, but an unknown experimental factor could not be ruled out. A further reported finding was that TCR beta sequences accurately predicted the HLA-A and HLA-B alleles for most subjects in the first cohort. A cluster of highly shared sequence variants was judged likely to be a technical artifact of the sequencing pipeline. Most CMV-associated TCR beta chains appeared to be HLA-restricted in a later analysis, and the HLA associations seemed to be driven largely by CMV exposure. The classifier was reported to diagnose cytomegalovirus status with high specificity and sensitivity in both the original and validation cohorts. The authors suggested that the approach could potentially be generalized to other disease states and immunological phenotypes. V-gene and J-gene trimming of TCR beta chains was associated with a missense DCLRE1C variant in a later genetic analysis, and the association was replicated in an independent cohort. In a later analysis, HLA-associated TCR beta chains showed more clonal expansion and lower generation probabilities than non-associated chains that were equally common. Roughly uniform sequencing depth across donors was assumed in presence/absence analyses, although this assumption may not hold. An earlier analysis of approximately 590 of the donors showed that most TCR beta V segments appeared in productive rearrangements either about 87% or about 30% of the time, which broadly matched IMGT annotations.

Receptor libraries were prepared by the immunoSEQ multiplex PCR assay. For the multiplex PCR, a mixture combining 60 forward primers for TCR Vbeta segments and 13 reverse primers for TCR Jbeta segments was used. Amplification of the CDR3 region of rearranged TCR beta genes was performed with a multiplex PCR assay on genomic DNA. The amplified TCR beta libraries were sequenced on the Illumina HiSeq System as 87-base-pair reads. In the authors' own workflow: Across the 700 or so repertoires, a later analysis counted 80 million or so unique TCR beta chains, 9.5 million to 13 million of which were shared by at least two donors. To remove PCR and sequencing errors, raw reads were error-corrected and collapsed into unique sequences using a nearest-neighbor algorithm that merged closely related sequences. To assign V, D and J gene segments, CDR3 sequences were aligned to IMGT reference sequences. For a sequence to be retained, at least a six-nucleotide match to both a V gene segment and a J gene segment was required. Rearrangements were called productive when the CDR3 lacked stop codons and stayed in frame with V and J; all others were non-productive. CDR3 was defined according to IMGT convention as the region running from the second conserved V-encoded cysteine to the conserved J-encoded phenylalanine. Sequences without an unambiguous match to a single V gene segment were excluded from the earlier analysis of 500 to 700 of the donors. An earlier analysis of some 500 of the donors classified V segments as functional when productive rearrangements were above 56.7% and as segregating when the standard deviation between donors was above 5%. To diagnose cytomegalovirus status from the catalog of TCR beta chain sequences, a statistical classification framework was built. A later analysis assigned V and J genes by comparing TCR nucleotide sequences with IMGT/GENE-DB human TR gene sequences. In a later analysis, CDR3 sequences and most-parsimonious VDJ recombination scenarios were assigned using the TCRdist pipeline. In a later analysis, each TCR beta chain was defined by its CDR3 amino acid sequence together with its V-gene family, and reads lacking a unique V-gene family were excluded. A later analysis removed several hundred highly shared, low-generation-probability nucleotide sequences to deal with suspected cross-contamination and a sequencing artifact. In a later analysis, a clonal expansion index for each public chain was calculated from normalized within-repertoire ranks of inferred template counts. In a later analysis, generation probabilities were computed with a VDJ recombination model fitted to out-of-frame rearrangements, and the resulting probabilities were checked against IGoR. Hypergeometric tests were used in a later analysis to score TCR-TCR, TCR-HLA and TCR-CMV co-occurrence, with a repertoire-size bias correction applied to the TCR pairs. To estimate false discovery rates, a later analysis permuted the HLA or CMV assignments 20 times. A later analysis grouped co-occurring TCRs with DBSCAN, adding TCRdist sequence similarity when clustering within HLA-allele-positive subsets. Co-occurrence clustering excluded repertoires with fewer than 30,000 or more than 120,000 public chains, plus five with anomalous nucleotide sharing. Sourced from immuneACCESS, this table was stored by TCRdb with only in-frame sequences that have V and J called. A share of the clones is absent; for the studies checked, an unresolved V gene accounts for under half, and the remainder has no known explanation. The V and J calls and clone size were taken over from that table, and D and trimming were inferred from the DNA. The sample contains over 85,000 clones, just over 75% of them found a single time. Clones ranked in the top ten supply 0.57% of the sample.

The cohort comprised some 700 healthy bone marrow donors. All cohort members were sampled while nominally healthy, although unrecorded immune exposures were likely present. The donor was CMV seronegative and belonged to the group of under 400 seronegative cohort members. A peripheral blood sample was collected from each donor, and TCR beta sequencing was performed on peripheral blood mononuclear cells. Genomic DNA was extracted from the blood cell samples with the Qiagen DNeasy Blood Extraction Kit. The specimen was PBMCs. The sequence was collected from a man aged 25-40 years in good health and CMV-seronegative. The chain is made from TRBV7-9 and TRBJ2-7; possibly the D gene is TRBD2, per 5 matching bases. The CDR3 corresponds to CASSLNTADEQYF. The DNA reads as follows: TGTGCCAGCAGCCTGAATACAGCGGACGAGCAGTACTTC.